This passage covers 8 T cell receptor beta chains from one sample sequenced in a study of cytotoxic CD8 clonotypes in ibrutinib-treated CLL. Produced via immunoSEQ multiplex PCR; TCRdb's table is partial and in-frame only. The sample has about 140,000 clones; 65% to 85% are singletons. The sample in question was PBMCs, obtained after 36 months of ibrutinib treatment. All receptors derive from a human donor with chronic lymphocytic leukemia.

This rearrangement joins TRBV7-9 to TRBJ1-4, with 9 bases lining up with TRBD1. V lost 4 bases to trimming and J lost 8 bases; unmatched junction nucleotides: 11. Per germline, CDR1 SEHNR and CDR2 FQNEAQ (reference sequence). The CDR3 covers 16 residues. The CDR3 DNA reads TGTGCCAGCAGCTCCAACAGGGGGCCTTCAGGCGAAAAACTGTTTTTT. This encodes CASSSNRGPSGEKLFF.

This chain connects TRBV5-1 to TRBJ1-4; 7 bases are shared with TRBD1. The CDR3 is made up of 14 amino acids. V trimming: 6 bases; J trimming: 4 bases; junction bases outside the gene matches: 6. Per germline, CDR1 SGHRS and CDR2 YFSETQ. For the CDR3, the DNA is TGCGCCAGCAAAACAGGGGCGGTTAATGAAAAACTGTTTTTT. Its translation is CASKTGAVNEKLFF.

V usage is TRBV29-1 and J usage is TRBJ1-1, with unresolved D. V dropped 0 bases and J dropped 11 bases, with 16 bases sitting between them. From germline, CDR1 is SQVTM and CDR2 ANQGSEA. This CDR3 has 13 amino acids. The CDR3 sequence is CSVEDWAGPRAFF. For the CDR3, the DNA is TGCAGCGTTGAAGATTGGGCCGGCCCTCGCGCTTTCTTT.

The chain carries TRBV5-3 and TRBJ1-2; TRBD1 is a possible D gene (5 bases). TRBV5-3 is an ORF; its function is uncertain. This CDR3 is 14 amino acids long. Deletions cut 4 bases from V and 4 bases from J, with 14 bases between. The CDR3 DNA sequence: TGTGCCAGAAGCGCCACAGGTATCGGCTATGGCTACACCTTC. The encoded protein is CARSATGIGYGYTF.

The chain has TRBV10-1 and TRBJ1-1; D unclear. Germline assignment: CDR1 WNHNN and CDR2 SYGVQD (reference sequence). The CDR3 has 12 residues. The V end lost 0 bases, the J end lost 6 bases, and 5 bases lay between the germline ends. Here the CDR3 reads CASSESRSEAFF. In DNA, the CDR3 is TGCGCCAGCAGTGAGTCGAGGTCTGAAGCTTTCTTT.

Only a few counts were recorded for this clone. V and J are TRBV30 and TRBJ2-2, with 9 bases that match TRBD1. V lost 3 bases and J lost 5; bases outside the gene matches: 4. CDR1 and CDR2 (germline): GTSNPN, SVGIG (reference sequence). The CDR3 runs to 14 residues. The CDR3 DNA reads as TGTGCCTGGAGGACAGGGGGATGGACCGGGGAGCTGTTTTTT. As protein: CAWRTGGWTGELFF.

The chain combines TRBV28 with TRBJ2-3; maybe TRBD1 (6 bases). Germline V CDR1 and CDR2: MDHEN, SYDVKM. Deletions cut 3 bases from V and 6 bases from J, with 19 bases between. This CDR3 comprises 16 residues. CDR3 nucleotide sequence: TGTGCCAGCAGTTTGGGGACAAATTCACCGGCGGATACGCAGTATTTT. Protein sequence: CASSLGTNSPADTQYF.

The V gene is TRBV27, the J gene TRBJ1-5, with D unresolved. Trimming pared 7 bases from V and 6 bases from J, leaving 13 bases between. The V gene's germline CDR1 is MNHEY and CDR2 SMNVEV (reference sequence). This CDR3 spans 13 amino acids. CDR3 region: CASIGPLGQPQHF. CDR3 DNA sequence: TGTGCCAGCATAGGTCCTTTGGGTCAGCCCCAGCATTTT.